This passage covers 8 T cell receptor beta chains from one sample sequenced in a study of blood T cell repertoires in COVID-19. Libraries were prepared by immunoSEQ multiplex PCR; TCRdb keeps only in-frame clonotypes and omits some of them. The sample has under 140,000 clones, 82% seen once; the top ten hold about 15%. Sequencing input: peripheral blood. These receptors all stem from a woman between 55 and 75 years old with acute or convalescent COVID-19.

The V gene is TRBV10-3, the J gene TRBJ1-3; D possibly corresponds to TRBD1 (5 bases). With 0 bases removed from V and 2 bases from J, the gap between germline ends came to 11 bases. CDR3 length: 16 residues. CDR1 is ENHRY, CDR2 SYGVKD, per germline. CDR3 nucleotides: TGTGCCATCAGTGAGTCGGCTACGGGGGCTGGAAACACCATATATTTT. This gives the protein CAISESATGAGNTIYF.

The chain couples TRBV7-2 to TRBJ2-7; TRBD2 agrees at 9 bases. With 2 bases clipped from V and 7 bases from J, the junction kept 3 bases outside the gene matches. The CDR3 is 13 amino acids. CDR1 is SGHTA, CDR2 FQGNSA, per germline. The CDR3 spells CASSLSSGREQYF. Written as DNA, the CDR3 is TGTGCCAGCAGCTTATCGAGCGGGAGGGAGCAGTACTTC.

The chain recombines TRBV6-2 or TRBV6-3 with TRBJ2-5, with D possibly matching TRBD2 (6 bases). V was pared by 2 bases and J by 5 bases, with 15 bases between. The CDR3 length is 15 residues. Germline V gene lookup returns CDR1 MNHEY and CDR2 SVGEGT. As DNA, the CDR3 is TGTGCCAGCAGTTACCTTGGGGGAGGAGGGGAGACCCAGTACTTC. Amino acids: CASSYLGGGGETQYF.

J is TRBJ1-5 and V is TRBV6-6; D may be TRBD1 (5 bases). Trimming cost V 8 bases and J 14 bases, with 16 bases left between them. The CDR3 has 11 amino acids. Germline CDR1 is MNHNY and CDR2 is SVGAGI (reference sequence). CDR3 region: CASGDAGPKHF. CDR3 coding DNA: TGTGCCAGCGGCGATGCGGGACCTAAGCATTTT.

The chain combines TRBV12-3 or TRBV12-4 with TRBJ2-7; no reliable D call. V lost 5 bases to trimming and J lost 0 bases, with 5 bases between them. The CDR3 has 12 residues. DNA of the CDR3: TGTGCCAGCAGTCCGAGCTCCTACGAGCAGTACTTC. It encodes CASSPSSYEQYF.

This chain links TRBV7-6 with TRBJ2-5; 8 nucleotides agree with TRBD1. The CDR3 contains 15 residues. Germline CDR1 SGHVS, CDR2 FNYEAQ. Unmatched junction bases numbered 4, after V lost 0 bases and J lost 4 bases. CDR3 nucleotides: TGTGCCAGCAGCTTAGCCGCCAGGGGGCCAGAGACCCAGTACTTC. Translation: CASSLAARGPETQYF.

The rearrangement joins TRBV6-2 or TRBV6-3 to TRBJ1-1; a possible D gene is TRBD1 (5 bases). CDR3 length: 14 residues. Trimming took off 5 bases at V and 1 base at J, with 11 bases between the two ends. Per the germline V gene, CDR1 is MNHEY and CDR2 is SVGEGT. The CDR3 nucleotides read TGTGCCAGCAGTGCGGGACTACCGAACACTGAAGCTTTCTTT. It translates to CASSAGLPNTEAFF.

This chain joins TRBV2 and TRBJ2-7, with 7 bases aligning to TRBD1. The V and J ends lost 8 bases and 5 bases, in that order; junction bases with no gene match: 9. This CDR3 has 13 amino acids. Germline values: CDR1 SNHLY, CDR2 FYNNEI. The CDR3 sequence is CASPNPQGDEQYF. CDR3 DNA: TGTGCCAGCCCTAACCCCCAGGGGGACGAGCAGTACTTC.